The 27 T cell receptor beta chains given below trace back to one sample, sequenced in a study of spatial heterogeneity in lung cancer. Time point described: sample taken at primary tumor resection. TCRdb independently ran MiXCR on the 5' RACE reads; one entry per CDR3 protein. This repertoire shows some 25,000 distinct CDR3 sequences, roughly 6.9% found once; its top ten account for around 24%. The study, taken as a whole, reports: Within tumors, counts of expanded alpha and beta TCRs tracked tumor mutation counts.

Which antigens these TCRs recognize remains unknown. The source was lung tumor tissue, collected at surgery. The origin of the receptors is a male donor with early-stage non-small cell lung cancer.

This clonotype has ten or more counts. In DNA, the CDR3 is TGCAGCGTTGCGACAGGGGGCCAAGAGACCCAGTACTTC. Translated: CSVATGGQETQYF. The rearrangement links TRBV29-1 to TRBJ2-5, with TRBD1 matching over 9 bases. CDR1 SQVTM and CDR2 ANQGSEA come from the germline V gene. The CDR3 contains 13 residues. V trimming: 4 bases; J trimming: 1 base; junction bases outside the gene matches: 1.

In this sample, this clonotype turned up many times. The chain uses TRBV6-5 and TRBJ2-7; no firm D call. The V and J ends lost 5 bases and 0 bases respectively, with 11 bases between them. The CDR3 extends over 14 amino acids. The germline gives CDR1 MNHEY, CDR2 SVGAGI. The CDR3 DNA reads as TGTGCCAGCAGTCGGACGCCTAGCTCCTACGAGCAGTACTTC. Translated, it gives CASSRTPSSYEQYF.

There are many counts of this clonotype. The chain carries TRBV5-1 and TRBJ2-1, with 7 bases identical to TRBD1. V lost 4 bases to trimming and J lost 6 bases; unmatched junction nucleotides: 7. The CDR3 has 14 amino acids. The germline V gene has CDR1 SGHRS and CDR2 YFSETQ. The CDR3 loop is CASSPGPGGNEQFF. CDR3 DNA: TGCGCCAGCAGCCCCGGGCCAGGGGGCAATGAGCAGTTCTTC.

This clonotype came up many times. The chain links TRBV6-5 to TRBJ2-5; tentatively, D is TRBD2 (6 bases). Trimming removed 2 bases from V and 5 bases from J, with 15 bases in between. The germline CDR1 and CDR2 sequences are MNHEY and SVGAGI. The CDR3 sequence is 15 residues long. The CDR3 sequence is CASSYGGSGEETQYF. The CDR3 DNA is TGTGCCAGCAGTTACGGGGGTAGCGGTGAGGAGACCCAGTACTTC.

This clonotype was observed many times. The rearrangement uses TRBV4-1 and TRBJ2-7; TRBD1 or TRBD2 may be the D gene (5 bases each). This CDR3 is built from 14 residues. V lost 5 bases and J lost 2, with 13 bases in between. CDR1 and CDR2 (germline): MGHRA, YSYEKL. CDR3 protein: CASSSSRGPYEQYF. The CDR3 DNA reads as TGCGCCAGCAGCAGCAGCCGGGGACCCTACGAGCAGTACTTC.

The chain carries TRBV5-1 and TRBJ1-1; possibly TRBD1 for D (5 bases). The ends were cut back, 0 bases at V and 1 base at J, with 10 bases in the middle. The CDR3 has 15 amino acids. Per germline, CDR1 SGHRS and CDR2 YFSETQ. CDR3 bases: TGCGCCAGCAGCTTGGTAGGGGCGAGGAACACTGAAGCTTTCTTT. This gives the protein CASSLVGARNTEAFF. Together with reference TRBV5-1 and TRBJ1-1, the CDR3 gives the full variable domain: KAGVTQTPRYLIKTRGQQVTLSCSPISGHRSVSWYQQTPGQGLQFLFEYFSETQRNKGNFPGRFSGRQFSNSRSEMNVSTLELGDSALYLCASSLVGARNTEAFFGQGTRLTVV.

In its sample, this clonotype was seen many times. The chain joins TRBV20-1 to TRBJ2-4; D unclear. This CDR3 is 14 amino acids long. Germline CDR1 DFQATT, CDR2 SNEGSKA (reference sequence). Trimming removed 2 bases from V and 1 base from J, with 9 bases in between. The CDR3 nucleotides read TGCAGTGCTAGACATGACACGGCCAAAAACATTCAGTACTTC. Amino acids: CSARHDTAKNIQYF.

At least ten counts were recorded for this clonotype. The chain carries TRBV12-3 or TRBV12-4 and TRBJ1-2; tentatively, D is TRBD1 (5 bases). The CDR3 spans 14 residues. The germline V and J ends were trimmed by 5 bases and 5 bases, with 15 bases remaining between them. In DNA, the CDR3 is TGTGCCAGCAGTCTGCTGACTGGGACTTATGGCTACACCTTC. The encoded protein is CASSLLTGTYGYTF.

The chain recombines TRBV6-2 or TRBV6-3 with TRBJ1-1; the match to TRBD1 covers 11 bases. The germline V gene encodes CDR1 MNHEY and CDR2 SVGEGT. V dropped 6 bases and J dropped 5; count of bases not matched to a gene: 8. The CDR3 extends over 15 amino acids. The CDR3 sequence is CASSRGQGASTEAFF. As DNA, the CDR3 is TGTGCCAGCAGCCGAGGACAGGGGGCATCAACTGAAGCTTTCTTT.

This clonotype was observed a few times. V gene TRBV6-1 combines with J gene TRBJ1-3, with unresolved D. The V gene's germline CDR1 is MNHNS and CDR2 SASEGT. CDR3 length equals 16 residues. The ends were cut back, 6 bases at V and 3 bases at J, with 18 bases in the middle. CDR3 sequence: CASRKLGEKGGNTIYF. The DNA of the CDR3 is TGTGCCAGCAGAAAACTTGGAGAGAAAGGTGGAAACACCATATATTTT.

This chain joins TRBV4-1 and TRBJ2-1, with TRBD1 matching over 10 bases. The CDR3 has 15 residues. The trim removed 4 bases at V and 8 bases at J, leaving 8 bases unmatched. Germline V gene data show CDR1 as MGHRA and CDR2 as YSYEKL. The DNA of the CDR3 is TGCGCCAGCAGCCCGGGGACAGGGGAAGGCTATGAGCAGTTCTTC. Translation: CASSPGTGEGYEQFF.

This clonotype was observed at least ten times. V is TRBV6-5 and J is TRBJ2-6; D not certain. CDR3 length: 15 residues. Trimming removed 5 bases at V and 4 bases at J, with 12 bases between. Germline V gives CDR1 MNHEY, CDR2 SVGAGI. The CDR3 spells CASSPEWGGANVLTF. CDR3 sequence (DNA): TGTGCCAGCAGTCCCGAATGGGGAGGGGCCAACGTCCTGACTTTC.

At least ten counts were recorded for this clonotype. This chain joins TRBV28 and TRBJ1-2, with D perhaps matching TRBD1 (6 bases). Trimming cost V 10 bases and J 5 bases, with 14 bases left between them. CDR1 is MDHEN and CDR2 is SYDVKM in the germline V gene. The CDR3 loop spans 12 amino acids. The CDR3 loop is CATSGTTYGYTF. The CDR3 bases are TGTGCCACCTCCGGGACAACATATGGCTACACCTTC.

This chain links TRBV2 with TRBJ1-3, with no clear D. The V and J ends lost 2 bases and 2 bases respectively, with 13 bases between them. The germline V gene has CDR1 SNHLY and CDR2 FYNNEI. The CDR3 runs 16 residues. CDR3 coding DNA: TGTGCCAGCAGTGAATACGTCCTAACTGCTGGAAACACCATATATTTT. It codes for CASSEYVLTAGNTIYF.

At least ten counts were recorded for this clonotype. V gene TRBV6-5 combines with J gene TRBJ2-7; the match to TRBD2 covers 7 bases. J was trimmed by 10 bases and V by 6 bases; bases with no gene match: 9. CDR3 size: 12 residues. Germline V gives CDR1 MNHEY, CDR2 SVGAGI. The CDR3 DNA follows: TGTGCCAGCAGCTTTCGCGGCGGGGGTCAGTACTTC. It yields the protein CASSFRGGGQYF.

This clonotype was seen only a few times. The V call is TRBV20-1, the J call TRBJ1-5; 7 bases line up with TRBD1. J gave up 6 bases and V 4 bases, and 3 bases lay outside the gene matches. The length of the CDR3 is 12 residues. Per germline, CDR1 DFQATT and CDR2 SNEGSKA (reference sequence). The DNA of the CDR3 is TGCAGTGCTACGACAGGGACTCAGCCCCAGCATTTT. Translation: CSATTGTQPQHF.

In this sample, this clonotype turned up many times. The CDR3 sequence: CASTLAAGDLYNEQFF. CDR3 nucleotide sequence: TGTGCCAGCACCCTAGCGGCGGGGGATCTTTACAATGAGCAGTTCTTC. The V gene is TRBV12-3 or TRBV12-4, the J gene TRBJ2-1, with TRBD2 identical over 7 bases. The CDR3 contains 16 residues. The trim removed 7 bases at V and 4 bases at J, leaving 13 bases unmatched.

This clonotype showed up just a few times. This rearrangement joins TRBV18 to TRBJ1-4; 9 bases map to TRBD1. The CDR3 runs to 16 residues. V was pared by 3 bases and J by 8 bases, with 10 bases of the junction left unmatched. Per germline, CDR1 KGHSH and CDR2 LQKENI. This CDR3 is CASSPFAGTGNEKLFF. The CDR3 nucleotides are TGTGCCAGCTCACCTTTTGCCGGGACAGGGAACGAAAAACTGTTTTTT.

This clonotype appeared many times. V and J are TRBV12-3 or TRBV12-4 and TRBJ1-1; D is uncertain. V lost 6 bases and J lost 7, with 18 bases in between. The CDR3 covers 14 residues. CDR3 sequence reads: CASSPIDRGSEAFF. The CDR3 nucleotides are TGTGCCAGCAGCCCTATAGACCGAGGTAGTGAAGCTTTCTTT.

This clonotype was counted at least ten times. The chain has TRBV5-6 and TRBJ1-5; D not certain. This CDR3 has 16 amino acids. The V gene lost 0 bases and the J gene lost 5 bases, with 15 bases spanning the gap. Per the germline V gene, CDR1 is SGHDT and CDR2 is YYEEEE. This chain's CDR3 is CASSLAKLGRDQPQHF. CDR3 bases: TGTGCCAGCAGCTTGGCAAAGTTGGGTCGGGATCAGCCCCAGCATTTT.

The V call is TRBV6-5, the J call TRBJ2-5; D is ambiguous. The CDR3 loop spans 14 amino acids. CDR1 is MNHEY, CDR2 SVGAGI, per germline. The V gene lost 2 bases and the J gene lost 0 bases, with 7 bases spanning the gap. CDR3 loop: CASSYRVNQETQYF. In DNA, the CDR3 is TGTGCCAGCAGTTACAGAGTGAACCAAGAGACCCAGTACTTC.

A few counts support this clonotype. V is TRBV20-1 and J is TRBJ2-3, with D unresolved. The CDR3 has 14 residues. Germline lookup yields CDR1 DFQATT and CDR2 SNEGSKA (reference sequence). The germline V and J ends were trimmed by 0 bases and 2 bases, with 9 bases remaining between them. The CDR3 nucleotides are TGCAGTGCTAGAGATCCGAGAGCCACAGATACGCAGTATTTT. Translation: CSARDPRATDTQYF.

In this sample, this clonotype turned up many times. CDR3 in amino acids: CASSFGLAGATDTQYF. Here the CDR3 DNA reads TGTGCCAGCAGCTTTGGACTAGCGGGGGCCACAGATACGCAGTATTTT. The chain couples TRBV7-2 to TRBJ2-3; 13 bases line up with TRBD2. This CDR3 comprises 16 residues. Per the germline V gene, CDR1 is SGHTA and CDR2 is FQGNSA. The V and J ends lost 3 bases and 2 bases, in that order; junction bases with no gene match: 2.

This clonotype was seen ten or more times. The rearrangement links TRBV9 to TRBJ2-2; TRBD1 or TRBD2 may be the D gene (5 bases each). CDR1 is SGDLS, CDR2 YYNGEE, per germline. V lost 0 bases to trimming and J lost 6 bases, with 6 bases between them. This CDR3 region has 13 residues. CDR3 in DNA: TGTGCCAGCAGCGTAGTGGGGGCCGGGGAGCTGTTTTTT. Amino acid sequence: CASSVVGAGELFF. Based on the CDR3 plus reference TRBV9 and TRBJ2-2, the full variable domain is DSGVTQTPKHLITATGQRVTLRCSPRSGDLSVYWYQQSLDQGLQFLIQYYNGEERAKGNILERFSAQQFPDLHSELNLSSLELGDSALYFCASSVVGAGELFFGEGSRLTVL.

In this sample, this clonotype turned up many times. The chain employs TRBV7-2 and TRBJ1-5; 11 nucleotides align to TRBD1. The CDR3 contains 18 residues. The ends lost 1 base at V and 0 bases at J; junction bases unmatched: 5. CDR1 is SGHTA, CDR2 FQGNSA, per germline. The CDR3 DNA is TGTGCCAGCAGCTTAGTCGGACAGGGGGCCACTAGCAATCAGCCCCAGCATTTT. Translated, it gives CASSLVGQGATSNQPQHF.

In its sample, this clonotype was seen many times. The genes are TRBV7-9 and TRBJ2-2, with a possible D match to TRBD1 (6 bases). Trimming pared 5 bases from V and 7 bases from J, leaving 23 bases between. The CDR3 covers 17 residues. Germline V gene sequence: CDR1 SEHNR, CDR2 FQNEAQ (reference sequence). CDR3 sequence (DNA): TGTGCCAGCAGCCCGTTCATCGGACAGACCAACGGCGGGGAGCTGTTTTTT. Translating gives CASSPFIGQTNGGELFF.

V usage is TRBV14 and J usage is TRBJ1-1; 11 bases fit TRBD1. V gave up 1 base and J gave up 5 bases; unmatched junction bases: 6. The CDR3 totals 16 residues. Germline V gene sequence: CDR1 SGHDN, CDR2 FVKESK. The CDR3 sequence is CASSQARTGGRTEAFF. The CDR3 DNA follows: TGTGCCAGCAGCCAAGCCCGGACAGGGGGCAGGACTGAAGCTTTCTTT. Complete variable domain (other parts from reference TRBV14 and TRBJ1-1): EAGVTQFPSHSVIEKGQTVTLRCDPISGHDNLYWYRRVMGKEIKFLLHFVKESKQDESGMPNNRFLAERTGGTYSTLKVQPAELEDSGVYFCASSQARTGGRTEAFFGQGTRLTVV.